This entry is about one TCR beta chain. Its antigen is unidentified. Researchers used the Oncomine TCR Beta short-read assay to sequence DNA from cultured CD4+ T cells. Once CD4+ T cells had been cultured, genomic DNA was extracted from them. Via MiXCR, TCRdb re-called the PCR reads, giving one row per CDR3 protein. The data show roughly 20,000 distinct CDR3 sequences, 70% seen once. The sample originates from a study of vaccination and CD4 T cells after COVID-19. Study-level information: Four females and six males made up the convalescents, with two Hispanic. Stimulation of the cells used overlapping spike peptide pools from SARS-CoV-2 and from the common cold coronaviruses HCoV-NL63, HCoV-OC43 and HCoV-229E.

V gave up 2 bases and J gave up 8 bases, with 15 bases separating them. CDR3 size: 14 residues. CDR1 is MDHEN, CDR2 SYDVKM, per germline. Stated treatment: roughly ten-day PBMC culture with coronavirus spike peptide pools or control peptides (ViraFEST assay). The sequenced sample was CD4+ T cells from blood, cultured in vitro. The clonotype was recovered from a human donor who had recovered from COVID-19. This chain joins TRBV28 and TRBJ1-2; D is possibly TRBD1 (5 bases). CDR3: CASSLGDTGLGYTF. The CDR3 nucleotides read TGTGCCAGCAGTTTAGGGGATACGGGACTAGGCTACACCTTC.